Listed below are T cell receptor beta chains from one sample, sequenced in a study of cytomegalovirus exposure and HLA in healthy donors. Assay used: immunoSEQ multiplex PCR; TCRdb lists only in-frame clones, some missing. The data contain 120,000 or so clones, roughly 80% of them seen just once; the ten biggest clones take up 7.5% to 9%. The sample taken for sequencing was PBMCs. These receptors came from a female donor in good health and CMV-seropositive. Both conserved end residues are part of each CDR3. D genes are given only for firm matches. Clone size is given for some rows only: seen once, a few or many times, or a class if the clone is expanded.

d_call: NA
clone_size: NA
j_call: TRBJ2-3
v_call: TRBV7-3
cdr3_nt: TGTGCCAGCAGCTTATGGTCGCTTGGAGGGGCGTTAGATACGCAGTATTTT
cdr3_aa: CASSLWSLGGALDTQYF

d_call: TRBD1
clone_size: NA
j_call: TRBJ1-5
v_call: TRBV19
cdr3_nt: TGTGCCAGTAGTATAGTAGGGACAGGGCTTAATCAGCCCCAGCATTTT
cdr3_aa: CASSIVGTGLNQPQHF

d_call: TRBD2
clone_size: NA
j_call: TRBJ2-3
v_call: TRBV15
cdr3_nt: TGTGCCACCAGCAGAGACGGTCTAGCGGGGATCACAGATACGCAGTATTTT
cdr3_aa: CATSRDGLAGITDTQYF

d_call: NA
clone_size: once
j_call: TRBJ1-1
v_call: TRBV29-1
cdr3_nt: TGCAGCGTTGCCGCGGGACGTAACACTGAAGCTTTCTTT
cdr3_aa: CSVAAGRNTEAFF

d_call: NA
clone_size: NA
j_call: TRBJ1-6
v_call: TRBV4-3
cdr3_nt: TGCGCCAGCAGCCAAGGTTTTGGAGGAGGGTCCTATAATTCACCCCTCCACTTT
cdr3_aa: CASSQGFGGGSYNSPLHF

d_call: NA
clone_size: NA
j_call: TRBJ2-7
v_call: TRBV5-4
cdr3_nt: TGTGCCAGCAGCCCGGGGGCCGGGACAGCATCTTACGAGCAGTACTTC
cdr3_aa: CASSPGAGTASYEQYF

d_call: TRBD1
clone_size: NA
j_call: TRBJ1-2
v_call: TRBV11-2
cdr3_nt: TGTGCCAGCAGCTTAAATGGAAGGACAGGGCGCTATGGCTACACCTTC
cdr3_aa: CASSLNGRTGRYGYTF

d_call: NA
clone_size: NA
j_call: TRBJ2-3
v_call: TRBV30
cdr3_nt: TGTGCCTGGAGTGTAGCGGGCACAGATACGCAGTATTTT
cdr3_aa: CAWSVAGTDTQYF

d_call: NA
clone_size: NA
j_call: TRBJ1-6
v_call: TRBV6-5
cdr3_nt: TGTGCCAGCAAAGTCCTTCGAGAATCACCCCTCCACTTT
cdr3_aa: CASKVLRESPLHF

d_call: TRBD2
clone_size: NA
j_call: TRBJ2-7
v_call: TRBV5-1
cdr3_nt: TGCGCCAGCAGCTTGAGACTAGCGGGGGGCGCCTACGAGCAGTACTTC
cdr3_aa: CASSLRLAGGAYEQYF

d_call: NA
clone_size: NA
j_call: TRBJ2-5
v_call: TRBV30
cdr3_nt: TGTGCCTGGACACAGCCGGGGGGCGGGGAGACCCAGTACTTC
cdr3_aa: CAWTQPGGGETQYF

d_call: NA
clone_size: few
j_call: TRBJ1-1
v_call: TRBV5-1
cdr3_nt: TGCGCCAGCAGCTTGCGCCGACATTCGAACACTGAAGCTTTCTTT
cdr3_aa: CASSLRRHSNTEAFF

d_call: TRBD1
clone_size: NA
j_call: TRBJ1-5
v_call: TRBV19
cdr3_nt: TGTGCCAGTAGTCCGGGGGACAGGGCCAAGCCCCAGCATTTT
cdr3_aa: CASSPGDRAKPQHF

d_call: TRBD2
clone_size: NA
j_call: TRBJ2-3
v_call: TRBV5-1
cdr3_nt: TGCGCCAGCAGCCTGATGGGACTAGCGGGGGGCTTCGGGGCAGATACGCAGTATTTT
cdr3_aa: CASSLMGLAGGFGADTQYF

d_call: NA
clone_size: NA
j_call: TRBJ2-1
v_call: TRBV25-1
cdr3_nt: TGTGCCAGCATTTTATCAGGGGAAAGGCGCTCCTACAATGAGCAGTTCTTC
cdr3_aa: CASILSGERRSYNEQFF

d_call: TRBD2
clone_size: NA
j_call: TRBJ2-5
v_call: TRBV7-3
cdr3_nt: TGTGCCAGCAGCTCCAGCGGGAGGGAAGAGACCCAGTACTTC
cdr3_aa: CASSSSGREETQYF

d_call: NA
clone_size: NA
j_call: TRBJ1-6
v_call: TRBV30
cdr3_nt: TGTGCCGGGAATTGGGGAGTCAATTCACCCCTCCACTTT
cdr3_aa: CAGNWGVNSPLHF

d_call: NA
clone_size: once
j_call: TRBJ1-2
v_call: TRBV7-3
cdr3_nt: TGTGCCAGCAGAGACAGCCTTAACTATGGCTACACCTTC
cdr3_aa: CASRDSLNYGYTF

d_call: NA
clone_size: NA
j_call: TRBJ2-3
v_call: TRBV27
cdr3_nt: TGTGCCAGCAGCGCTCGGGGTAGAGATACGCAGTATTTT
cdr3_aa: CASSARGRDTQYF

d_call: NA
clone_size: NA
j_call: TRBJ2-4
v_call: TRBV18
cdr3_nt: TGTGCCAGCTCACCAAGTCCTGTCGGGGGATTAAACATTCAGTACTTC
cdr3_aa: CASSPSPVGGLNIQYF

d_call: NA
clone_size: NA
j_call: TRBJ1-4
v_call: TRBV7-2
cdr3_nt: TGTGCCAGCAGCTTACAGTTTAATGAAAAACTGTTTTTT
cdr3_aa: CASSLQFNEKLFF

d_call: TRBD1
clone_size: NA
j_call: TRBJ2-3
v_call: TRBV6-5
cdr3_nt: TGTGCCAGCAGTTACTCATGGACAGGGACCACAGATACGCAGTATTTT
cdr3_aa: CASSYSWTGTTDTQYF

d_call: TRBD2
clone_size: few
j_call: TRBJ2-7
v_call: TRBV28
cdr3_nt: TGTGCCAGCAGTTTCGGGGGGGCGACCGGGGAGCAGTACTTC
cdr3_aa: CASSFGGATGEQYF

d_call: TRBD1
clone_size: NA
j_call: TRBJ2-7
v_call: TRBV6-5
cdr3_nt: TGTGCCAGCAGTTACTCACGGACAGGGCACTACGAGCAGTACTTC
cdr3_aa: CASSYSRTGHYEQYF

d_call: TRBD1
clone_size: NA
j_call: TRBJ1-2
v_call: TRBV19
cdr3_nt: TGTGCCAGTAGTGTTTCGGGAACAGGGGCTAACTATGGCTACACCTTC
cdr3_aa: CASSVSGTGANYGYTF

d_call: NA
clone_size: NA
j_call: TRBJ1-5
v_call: TRBV19
cdr3_nt: TGTGCCAGCGCAGGTAATAGCAATCAGCCCCAGCATTTT
cdr3_aa: CASAGNSNQPQHF

d_call: TRBD2
clone_size: NA
j_call: TRBJ2-3
v_call: TRBV27
cdr3_nt: TGTGCCAGCAGTTTATTTGTAGCGGGTGCGGATACGCAGTATTTT
cdr3_aa: CASSLFVAGADTQYF

d_call: NA
clone_size: NA
j_call: TRBJ1-3
v_call: TRBV18
cdr3_nt: TGTGCCAGCTCACTATCGGACAGCACTGGAAACACCATATATTTT
cdr3_aa: CASSLSDSTGNTIYF

d_call: NA
clone_size: NA
j_call: TRBJ1-2
v_call: TRBV7-2
cdr3_nt: TGTGCCAGCAGCCCAGACAGCAACTATGGCTACACCTTC
cdr3_aa: CASSPDSNYGYTF

d_call: TRBD1
clone_size: few
j_call: TRBJ2-3
v_call: TRBV7-3
cdr3_nt: TGTGCCAGCAGCTTGTCCGGGACAGGGCAAGATACGCAGTATTTT
cdr3_aa: CASSLSGTGQDTQYF

d_call: NA
clone_size: NA
j_call: TRBJ2-3
v_call: TRBV18
cdr3_nt: TGTGCCAGCTCACCACGGGCCGGGGCAGATACGCAGTATTTT
cdr3_aa: CASSPRAGADTQYF

d_call: TRBD1
clone_size: NA
j_call: TRBJ2-7
v_call: TRBV7-8
cdr3_nt: TGTGCCAGCAGCTCCGACAGGGGGCAGGAGCAGTACTTC
cdr3_aa: CASSSDRGQEQYF

d_call: TRBD1
clone_size: NA
j_call: TRBJ1-2
v_call: TRBV6-5
cdr3_nt: TGTGCCAGCAGTTACTCGACAGGGACTAACTATGGCTACACCTTC
cdr3_aa: CASSYSTGTNYGYTF

d_call: NA
clone_size: few
j_call: TRBJ2-2
v_call: TRBV5-4
cdr3_nt: TGTGCCAGCAGCTTGGACTCAAACACCGGGGAGCTGTTTTTT
cdr3_aa: CASSLDSNTGELFF

d_call: TRBD1
clone_size: NA
j_call: TRBJ1-2
v_call: TRBV10-2
cdr3_nt: TGCGCCAGCAGCGGACAGGGTCGGGGCTATGGCTACACCTTC
cdr3_aa: CASSGQGRGYGYTF

d_call: TRBD1
clone_size: NA
j_call: TRBJ2-7
v_call: TRBV7-6
cdr3_nt: TGTGCCAGCAGCTTAGGGGGGGCTGGACAGGGCTCCTACGAGCAGTACTTC
cdr3_aa: CASSLGGAGQGSYEQYF

d_call: TRBD1
clone_size: NA
j_call: TRBJ1-2
v_call: TRBV7-8
cdr3_nt: TGTGCCAGCAGCTTTTTCCGGCCCGGGCAGGGGGCTGGAGGCTACACCTTC
cdr3_aa: CASSFFRPGQGAGGYTF

d_call: TRBD1
clone_size: NA
j_call: TRBJ2-3
v_call: TRBV18
cdr3_nt: TGTGCCAGCTCACCTCTCCGACAGGGTTACACAGATACGCAGTATTTT
cdr3_aa: CASSPLRQGYTDTQYF

d_call: NA
clone_size: NA
j_call: TRBJ1-2
v_call: TRBV19
cdr3_nt: TGTGCCAGTAGTGCCCACAGGGACGGCTATGGCTACACCTTC
cdr3_aa: CASSAHRDGYGYTF

d_call: TRBD1
clone_size: NA
j_call: TRBJ2-5
v_call: TRBV2
cdr3_nt: TGTGCCAGGGGATGGGGGACAGACAGTTTCCAAGAGACCCAGTACTTC
cdr3_aa: CARGWGTDSFQETQYF

d_call: NA
clone_size: NA
j_call: TRBJ2-7
v_call: TRBV28
cdr3_nt: TGTGCCACCGAGGACACCTACTACGAGCAGTACTTC
cdr3_aa: CATEDTYYEQYF

d_call: NA
clone_size: once
j_call: TRBJ1-4
v_call: TRBV5-1
cdr3_nt: TGCGCCAGCAGCTTGGACAGTTCTCCAACTAATGAAAAACTGTTTTTT
cdr3_aa: CASSLDSSPTNEKLFF

d_call: TRBD1
clone_size: NA
j_call: TRBJ1-5
v_call: TRBV2
cdr3_nt: TGTGCCAGCAGTGAAGGGACAGGGGAATCCTGGCCCCAGCATTTT
cdr3_aa: CASSEGTGESWPQHF

d_call: NA
clone_size: NA
j_call: TRBJ1-4
v_call: TRBV6-6
cdr3_nt: TGTGCCAGCAGTTACGGTGGCAGGTTGGAAAAACTGTTTTTT
cdr3_aa: CASSYGGRLEKLFF

d_call: TRBD1
clone_size: NA
j_call: TRBJ2-5
v_call: TRBV19
cdr3_nt: TGTGCCAGTAGTGGGGACAGGGGAGAGACCCAGTACTTC
cdr3_aa: CASSGDRGETQYF

d_call: NA
clone_size: NA
j_call: TRBJ2-7
v_call: TRBV6-1
cdr3_nt: TGTGCCAGCAGTGAAACGACAGCCTCCTACGAGCAGTACTTC
cdr3_aa: CASSETTASYEQYF